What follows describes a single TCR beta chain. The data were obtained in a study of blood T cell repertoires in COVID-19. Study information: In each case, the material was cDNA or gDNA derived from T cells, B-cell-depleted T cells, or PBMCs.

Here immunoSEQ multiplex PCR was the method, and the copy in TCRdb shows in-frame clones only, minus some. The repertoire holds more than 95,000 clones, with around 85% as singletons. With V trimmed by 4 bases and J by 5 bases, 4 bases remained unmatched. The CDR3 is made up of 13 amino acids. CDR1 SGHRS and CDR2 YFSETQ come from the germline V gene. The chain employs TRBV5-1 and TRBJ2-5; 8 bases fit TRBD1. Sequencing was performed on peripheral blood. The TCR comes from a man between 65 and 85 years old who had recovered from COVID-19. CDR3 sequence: CASSPQGAETQYF. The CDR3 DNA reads TGCGCCAGCAGCCCCCAGGGGGCCGAGACCCAGTACTTC.